A single sample gave rise to the 5 T cell receptor beta chains below, sequenced in a study of cytomegalovirus exposure and HLA in healthy donors. PCR was performed using 60 Vbeta and 13 Jbeta primers. TCRdb keeps only in-frame clones here, not all; method: immunoSEQ multiplex PCR. The sample shows around 150,000 clones, 60% to 80% of them seen only once. Sequenced: PBMCs. The receptor set was obtained from a male donor in good health and CMV-seronegative.

The J gene is TRBJ1-3, the V gene TRBV19, with a possible D match to TRBD1 (6 bases). This CDR3 contains 15 residues. Germline lookup yields CDR1 LNHDA and CDR2 SQIVND (reference sequence). The ends were cut back, 3 bases at V and 4 bases at J, with 13 bases in the middle. CDR3 amino acids: CASSIGGGVGNTIYF. CDR3 DNA: TGTGCCAGTAGTATCGGGGGGGGCGTCGGAAACACCATATATTTT.

The chain carries TRBV5-6 and TRBJ2-5, with unresolved D. The V and J ends lost 1 base and 2 bases respectively, with 9 bases between them. The length of the CDR3 is 14 residues. Germline CDR1 SGHDT, CDR2 YYEEEE. CDR3 DNA: TGTGCCAGCAGCTTGTGGCAGACACAAGAGACCCAGTACTTC. Translated, it gives CASSLWQTQETQYF.

The genes are TRBV10-3 and TRBJ2-1; tentatively, D is TRBD2 (5 bases). With 0 bases removed from V and 6 bases from J, the gap between germline ends came to 12 bases. Germline V gene lookup returns CDR1 ENHRY and CDR2 SYGVKD. The CDR3 extends over 15 amino acids. This chain's CDR3 is CAISESGVNVNEQFF. The CDR3 bases are TGTGCCATCAGTGAGTCCGGGGTCAACGTCAATGAGCAGTTCTTC.

This chain links TRBV28 with TRBJ1-2; TRBD1 aligns across 8 bases. The germline V gene has CDR1 MDHEN and CDR2 SYDVKM. The trim removed 10 bases at V and 7 bases at J, leaving 8 bases unmatched. This CDR3 has 12 amino acids. The CDR3 region is CATETGAGGYTF. In DNA, the CDR3 is TGTGCCACAGAGACAGGGGCCGGTGGCTACACCTTC.

The chain has TRBV28 and TRBJ2-7, with TRBD2 as a possible D gene (5 bases). The CDR3 extends over 14 amino acids. Germline V gene sequence: CDR1 MDHEN, CDR2 SYDVKM. Trimming pared 2 bases from V and 0 bases from J, leaving 8 bases between. The CDR3 DNA reads as TGTGCCAGCAGTTTACTCGGACTCTCCTACGAGCAGTACTTC. Its translation is CASSLLGLSYEQYF. Complete variable domain (other parts from reference TRBV28 and TRBJ2-7): DVKVTQSSRYLVKRTGEKVFLECVQDMDHENMFWYRQDPGLGLRLIYFSYDVKMKEKGDIPEGYSVSREKKERFSLILESASTNQTSMYLCASSLLGLSYEQYFGPGTRLTVT.